This T cell receptor (beta chain) is drawn from a study of OX40 agonist ivuxolimab in advanced cancers. TCRdb keeps only in-frame clones here, not all; method: immunoSEQ multiplex PCR. The sample records about 50,000 clones, around 77% being singletons. J lost 4 bases, V lost 6 bases, and 3 bases had no gene match. The CDR3 has 13 residues. CDR1 is SNHLY, CDR2 FYNNEI, per germline. The TCR was taken from an adult with an advanced solid tumor such as melanoma, head and neck, liver or kidney cancer. This chain links TRBV2 with TRBJ1-5; 7 bases align to TRBD1. This material consisted of CD4+ or CD8+ T cells sorted from blood, taken in a trial of the OX40 agonist ivuxolimab. CDR3 region: CASSETGNQPQHF. The CDR3 bases are TGTGCCAGCAGCGAGACAGGGAATCAGCCCCAGCATTTT.